Below, 27 T cell receptor beta chains from the same sample are listed, as sequenced in a study of neurological immune-mediated disorders. TCRdb ran MiXCR on the 5' RACE reads and lists one entry per CDR3 protein. The table shows roughly 30,000 distinct CDR3 sequences, with under 6% occurring only once. What was sequenced was CD4+ T cells from blood. These TCRs come from a woman between 50 and 59 years old in good health.

This clonotype came up many times. The rearrangement links TRBV9 to TRBJ2-1; the D gene is possibly TRBD2 (5 bases). The CDR3 has 13 residues. With 3 bases removed from V and 14 bases from J, the gap between germline ends came to 18 bases. Germline V gene lookup returns CDR1 SGDLS and CDR2 YYNGEE. For the CDR3, the DNA is TGTGCCAGCAGCGGGGAGAGGCGGACTCGTAAGTTCTTC. Protein product: CASSGERRTRKFF.

This clonotype was counted ten times or more. The chain carries TRBV10-3 and TRBJ1-1; TRBD1 might be the D (6 bases). Trimming pared 6 bases from V and 5 bases from J, leaving 13 bases between. From germline, CDR1 is ENHRY and CDR2 SYGVKD. This CDR3 has 13 residues. Written as DNA, the CDR3 is TGTGCCATCAGAGGGACACTAAGGACTGAAGCTTTCTTT. Protein product: CAIRGTLRTEAFF.

This clonotype has at least ten counts. Given a much more abundant clone one base away, this may be a read error. This sequence joins TRBV7-9 and TRBJ1-6; 8 bases align to TRBD1. V trimming: 5 bases; J trimming: 10 bases; junction bases outside the gene matches: 13. The germline V gene has CDR1 SEHNR and CDR2 FQNEAQ (reference sequence). The length of the CDR3 is 16 residues. CDR3 protein: CASSPVGDRGHSPLHF. CDR3 DNA: TGTGCCAGCAGCCCCGTAGGCGACAGGGGTCACTCACCCCTCCACTTT.

This clonotype was observed at least ten times. The V call is TRBV5-1, the J call TRBJ2-1; the D gene is possibly TRBD1 (6 bases). The CDR3 is made up of 17 amino acids. Germline V gene data show CDR1 as SGHRS and CDR2 as YFSETQ. Trimming cost V 5 bases and J 4 bases, with 22 bases left between them. CDR3 in amino acids: CASSSAPGATHYNEQFF. The CDR3 DNA sequence: TGCGCCAGCAGTTCAGCCCCAGGGGCCACACATTACAATGAGCAGTTCTTC. Filled out from reference TRBV5-1 and TRBJ2-1, the complete variable domain reads KAGVTQTPRYLIKTRGQQVTLSCSPISGHRSVSWYQQTPGQGLQFLFEYFSETQRNKGNFPGRFSGRQFSNSRSEMNVSTLELGDSALYLCASSSAPGATHYNEQFFGPGTRLTVL.

This clonotype was seen repeatedly, ten times or more. The chain employs TRBV20-1 and TRBJ1-5, with D maybe TRBD1 (6 bases). This CDR3 contains 12 residues. The ends were cut back, 6 bases at V and 4 bases at J, with 10 bases in the middle. Germline V lookup: CDR1 DFQATT, CDR2 SNEGSKA (reference sequence). The CDR3 nucleotides are TGCAGTGCCCGGAGGGGGAATCAGCCCCAGCATTTT. This gives the protein CSARRGNQPQHF.

The sample holds many counts of this clonotype. The rearrangement links TRBV12-3 or TRBV12-4 to TRBJ1-1; TRBD1 matches 9 bases. The CDR3 loop spans 16 amino acids. Germline trimming cut 5 bases from V and 0 bases from J; bases unmatched to any gene: 7. The CDR3 is CASSPGTGILNTEAFF. The CDR3 DNA is TGTGCCAGCAGTCCTGGGACAGGGATTTTGAACACTGAAGCTTTCTTT.

This clonotype was counted many times. The V and J genes are TRBV3-1 and TRBJ2-3; D unresolved. The germline CDR1 and CDR2 sequences are LGHDT and YNNKEL (reference sequence). CDR3 length equals 14 residues. V shed 4 bases and J shed 4 bases, with 12 bases lying between them. CDR3 sequence: CASSLRGGADTQYF. The DNA for the CDR3 is TGTGCCAGCAGCCTACGAGGTGGCGCAGATACGCAGTATTTT.

The sample holds many counts of this clonotype. The chain combines TRBV6-6 with TRBJ1-4; D perhaps matches TRBD1 (6 bases). The CDR3 sequence is 21 residues long. Germline CDR1 reads MNHNY; CDR2 reads SVGAGI (reference sequence). V lost 4 bases to trimming and J lost 0 bases, with 27 bases between them. In DNA form, the CDR3 reads TGTGCCAGCAGTTCTAAAATAGGAGGGGGGCGTCGAACCGCAACTAATGAAAAACTGTTTTTT. This encodes CASSSKIGGGRRTATNEKLFF.

This clonotype was seen at least ten times. The chain is built from TRBV12-3 or TRBV12-4 and TRBJ2-7; D gene uncertain. The CDR3 contains 14 residues. The V and J ends lost 3 bases and 3 bases respectively, with 12 bases between them. The CDR3 region is CASSFEVGGYEQYF. The CDR3 DNA reads as TGTGCCAGCAGTTTTGAAGTGGGTGGCTACGAGCAGTACTTC.

This clonotype was detected ten times or more. This chain links TRBV7-9 with TRBJ2-7, with 8 bases identical to TRBD2. The CDR3 is 16 residues long. Germline CDR1 SEHNR, CDR2 FQNEAQ (reference sequence). V dropped 4 bases and J dropped 3; count of bases not matched to a gene: 11. The CDR3 spells CASSSLRGREDYEQYF. As DNA, the CDR3 is TGTGCCAGCAGCTCCCTGCGGGGGCGGGAGGACTACGAGCAGTACTTC.

This clonotype has ten or more counts. This chain connects TRBV28 to TRBJ1-2; D is possibly TRBD1 (6 bases). Trimming pared 1 base from V and 6 bases from J, leaving 18 bases between. The CDR3 has 16 amino acids. Germline V lookup: CDR1 MDHEN, CDR2 SYDVKM. CDR3 amino acids: CASSLLFGQGGNGYTF. For the CDR3, the DNA is TGTGCCAGCAGTTTATTGTTTGGACAAGGGGGAAATGGCTACACCTTC.

This clonotype was seen many times. The V gene is TRBV3-1, the J gene TRBJ2-7; 7 bases map to TRBD2. This CDR3 is 15 amino acids long. The V and J ends lost 4 bases and 1 base, in that order; junction bases with no gene match: 7. CDR1 and CDR2 (germline): LGHDT, YNNKEL (reference sequence). CDR3 DNA: TGTGCCAGCAGCCCCCCCCCAGCGGGGTCCTACGAGCAGTACTTC. It encodes CASSPPPAGSYEQYF.

This clonotype has ten or more counts. V and J are TRBV2 and TRBJ1-1; no clear D. The germline V and J ends were trimmed by 4 bases and 1 base, with 4 bases remaining between them. Germline V gene sequence: CDR1 SNHLY, CDR2 FYNNEI. This CDR3 is 12 amino acids long. CDR3 sequence: CASSVRNTEAFF. The CDR3 coding sequence is TGTGCCAGCAGTGTCAGGAACACTGAAGCTTTCTTT.

This clonotype was seen many times. V is TRBV5-5 and J is TRBJ2-7; D tentatively fits TRBD1 or TRBD2 (7 bases each). Germline-derived CDR1 and CDR2 are SGHKS and YYEKEE (reference sequence). This CDR3 has 18 amino acids. V was pared by 4 bases and J by 1 base, with 24 bases between. CDR3 sequence: CASSGGDSPSRPSYEQYF. CDR3 sequence (DNA): TGTGCCAGCAGCGGGGGGGACAGCCCTTCTAGACCATCCTACGAGCAGTACTTC.

This clonotype was seen ten or more times. CDR3 residues: CASSGGVHMNTEAFF. In nucleotides, the CDR3 is TGTGCCAGCAGCGGGGGGGTACACATGAACACTGAAGCTTTCTTT. The chain has TRBV9 and TRBJ1-1, with D tentatively TRBD1 (5 bases). The CDR3 sequence is 15 residues long. V dropped 3 bases and J dropped 0 bases, with 12 bases sitting between them. Germline CDR1 and CDR2: SGDLS and YYNGEE.

In this sample, this clonotype turned up many times. The V gene is TRBV3-1, the J gene TRBJ2-5; 12 positions agree with TRBD2. The CDR3 runs to 15 residues. Germline V gene lookup returns CDR1 LGHDT and CDR2 YNNKEL (reference sequence). The J segment lost 4 bases and the V segment lost 4 bases, leaving 4 bases of the junction unmatched. The CDR3 region is CASSRKLAGGETQYF. The DNA of the CDR3 is TGTGCCAGCAGCCGAAAACTAGCGGGAGGAGAGACCCAGTACTTC.

This clonotype was seen ten or more times. The genes are TRBV29-1 and TRBJ2-7; 10 bases match TRBD2. The V gene's germline CDR1 is SQVTM and CDR2 ANQGSEA. With V trimmed by 7 bases and J by 2 bases, 5 bases remained unmatched. The CDR3 has 13 amino acids. The DNA of the CDR3 is TGCAGCGCCCGGACTAGCGGAGCCTACGAGCAGTACTTC. Amino acids: CSARTSGAYEQYF.

This clonotype was observed at least ten times. The genes are TRBV20-1 and TRBJ2-1, with 10 bases identical to TRBD2. The CDR3 covers 12 residues. Losses at the gene ends were 6 bases for V and 9 bases for J; bases not matched to a gene: 5. Germline assignment: CDR1 DFQATT and CDR2 SNEGSKA (reference sequence). In DNA form, the CDR3 reads TGCAGTGCCAGCGGGAGGGCCGTTGAGCAGTTCTTC. Translating it yields CSASGRAVEQFF.

Regarding this clonotype: Sequence at one end of the junction differs from germline and may be a read error. The chain employs TRBV28 and TRBJ1-1; the D is unclear. Germline V lookup: CDR1 MDHEN, CDR2 SYDVKM. The length of the CDR3 is 14 residues. DNA for the CDR3: TGTGCAAGCAGTTTACTGGCGGCGAACACTAAAGCTTTCTTT. Protein sequence: CASSLLAANTKAFF.

This sequence joins TRBV5-5 and TRBJ2-7; 9 bases are shared with TRBD1. CDR1 is SGHKS and CDR2 is YYEKEE in the germline V gene (reference sequence). V trimming: 3 bases; J trimming: 6 bases; junction bases outside the gene matches: 10. This CDR3 region has 15 residues. The CDR3: CASSYRDRVYAEQYF. The CDR3 coding sequence is TGTGCCAGCAGCTACCGGGACAGGGTGTACGCCGAGCAGTACTTC.

This chain uses TRBV4-3 with TRBJ2-1; 7 nucleotides match TRBD2. Germline trimming cut 1 base from V and 9 bases from J; bases unmatched to any gene: 12. The CDR3 runs to 16 residues. The germline V gene encodes CDR1 LGHNA and CDR2 YSLEER. The CDR3: CASSQAPAGERSEQFF. CDR3 sequence (DNA): TGCGCCAGCAGCCAAGCACCTGCGGGAGAAAGGAGTGAGCAGTTCTTC.

Ten or more counts support this clonotype. This sequence joins TRBV7-2 and TRBJ2-5, with unresolved D. The CDR3 sequence is 13 residues long. Trimming removed 1 base at V and 5 bases at J, with 8 bases between. Germline CDR1 SGHTA, CDR2 FQGNSA. CDR3 DNA sequence: TGTGCCAGCAGCTTAGGGGTTGCGGAGACCCAGTACTTC. Its protein is CASSLGVAETQYF.

This clonotype was recorded at least ten times. The chain joins TRBV12-3 or TRBV12-4 to TRBJ2-2; D uncertain. The CDR3 runs 14 residues. Trimming took off 4 bases at V and 6 bases at J, with 12 bases between the two ends. As DNA, the CDR3 is TGTGCCAGCAGTTGGACCTGGGCCGCCGGGGAGCTGTTTTTT. This gives the protein CASSWTWAAGELFF.

This clonotype appeared many times. The chain links TRBV20-1 to TRBJ2-7, with TRBD2 matching over 9 bases. There are 17 residues in the CDR3. The junction had 13 bases not matched to a gene; V was cut back by 0 bases and J by 4 bases. Germline CDR1 and CDR2: DFQATT and SNEGSKA (reference sequence). The CDR3: CSARDRWREGQVYEQYF. CDR3 DNA sequence: TGCAGTGCTAGAGACCGCTGGCGGGAGGGCCAGGTGTACGAGCAGTACTTC.

This clonotype has a count of ten or more. V usage is TRBV19 and J usage is TRBJ1-1; the D gene is possibly TRBD1 (5 bases). The CDR3 has 13 residues. Trimming removed 6 bases at V and 5 bases at J, with 13 bases between. Germline V lookup: CDR1 LNHDA, CDR2 SQIVND (reference sequence). CDR3 sequence reads: CASRRGTGTEAFF. The CDR3 DNA sequence: TGTGCCAGTAGGCGAGGGACCGGGACTGAAGCTTTCTTT.

This clonotype was seen ten or more times. This sequence joins TRBV5-1 and TRBJ1-1, with D unresolved. Germline values: CDR1 SGHRS, CDR2 YFSETQ. Trimming cost V 1 base and J 1 base, with 11 bases left between them. CDR3 length equals 15 residues. CDR3 DNA: TGCGCCAGCAGCTTGAATCAAGCTAAGAACACTGAAGCTTTCTTT. Its translation is CASSLNQAKNTEAFF.

The rearrangement uses TRBV12-3 or TRBV12-4 and TRBJ2-6, with 8 bases that match TRBD1. Germline trimming cut 5 bases from V and 3 bases from J; bases unmatched to any gene: 15. This CDR3 is built from 19 residues. The CDR3 is CASSPSRDRTGIGANVLTF. CDR3 DNA sequence: TGTGCCAGCAGTCCCAGCAGGGACAGGACAGGAATTGGGGCCAACGTCCTGACTTTC.